The 29 T cell receptor beta chains below come from one sample, sequenced in a study of blood T cells in healthy people across ages. PCR was performed a second time for roughly 7 to 12 cycles using a sample-barcoded 5' primer and a J-beta primer mix. TCRdb re-analysed the 5' RACE reads in MiXCR, keeping a single row per CDR3 protein. The sample yields some 640,000 distinct CDR3 sequences, less than 35% seen once. The sequenced sample consisted of blood. These receptors originate from a woman aged 80 or older in good health.

This clonotype has a count of ten or more. The chain joins TRBV12-3 or TRBV12-4 to TRBJ2-4; the match to TRBD2 covers 13 bases. There are 20 residues in the CDR3. V shed 6 bases, J shed 2 bases, and the junction held 16 bases outside the gene matches. DNA for the CDR3: TGTGCCAGCAGCCTTAGCCCCGGGACTAGCGGGGTTCCGCCCAAAAACATTCAGTACTTC. Translated, it gives CASSLSPGTSGVPPKNIQYF.

This clonotype was recorded many times. The chain is built from TRBV9 and TRBJ2-5; D is uncertain. This CDR3 spans 15 amino acids. V dropped 0 bases and J dropped 5 bases, with 14 bases sitting between them. Germline values: CDR1 SGDLS, CDR2 YYNGEE. DNA of the CDR3: TGTGCCAGCAGCGTAGCGTCCGGCCCCGGGGAGACCCAGTACTTC. It encodes CASSVASGPGETQYF.

This chain uses TRBV20-1 with TRBJ1-5; 8 positions match TRBD1. Germline V gives CDR1 DFQATT, CDR2 SNEGSKA (reference sequence). The CDR3 has 15 residues. V lost 6 bases, J lost 0 bases, and 7 bases stayed unmatched. As DNA, the CDR3 is TGCAGTGCCCCGGGACAGGTGGTTAGCAATCAGCCCCAGCATTTT. Translation gives CSAPGQVVSNQPQHF.

The rearrangement joins TRBV2 to TRBJ2-5, with 10 positions matching TRBD1. Trimming removed 3 bases from V and 2 bases from J; junction bases left unmatched: 3. CDR1 and CDR2 from the germline V gene are SNHLY and FYNNEI. This CDR3 region has 15 residues. The CDR3 bases are TGTGCCAGCAGTGAGGACAGGGGGTTTCAAGAGACCCAGTACTTC. Amino acid sequence: CASSEDRGFQETQYF.

The rearrangement uses TRBV27 and TRBJ1-3; D is undetermined. The CDR3 runs to 13 residues. Germline values: CDR1 MNHEY, CDR2 SMNVEV (reference sequence). V dropped 7 bases and J dropped 4 bases, with 11 bases sitting between them. The CDR3 loop is CASKPLSGNTIYF. Written as DNA, the CDR3 is TGTGCCAGCAAGCCTCTTTCCGGAAACACCATATATTTT.

This clonotype was seen more than once but under ten times. This may stem from a read error, because a much larger clone lies one nucleotide away. The chain couples TRBV5-1 to TRBJ2-1, with D hard to call. Germline V gene lookup returns CDR1 SGHRS and CDR2 YFSETQ. The length of the CDR3 is 12 residues. V was cut by 1 base and J by 10 bases, with 9 bases left in between. In DNA form, the CDR3 reads TGCGCCAGCAGCTTGAGTTGGTGGGAGCAGTTCTTC. Its protein product is CASSLSWWEQFF.

This clonotype appeared many times. V gene TRBV30 combines with J gene TRBJ2-3; 11 bases are shared with TRBD2. Germline V gives CDR1 GTSNPN, CDR2 SVGIG (reference sequence). J was trimmed by 0 bases and V by 0 bases; bases with no gene match: 2. The CDR3 sequence is 16 residues long. CDR3 loop: CAWSVGLAGSTDTQYF. As DNA, the CDR3 is TGTGCCTGGAGTGTCGGACTAGCGGGTAGCACAGATACGCAGTATTTT. The full variable domain, in which reference TRBV30 and TRBJ2-3 provide the parts outside the CDR3, is SQTIHQWPATLVQPVGSPLSLECTVEGTSNPNLYWYRQAAGRGLQLLFYSVGIGQISSEVPQNLSASRPQDRQFILSSKKLLLSDSGFYLCAWSVGLAGSTDTQYFGPGTRLTVL.

This clonotype has a single count. This chain joins TRBV20-1 and TRBJ2-5; 9 bases map to TRBD2. The germline CDR1 and CDR2 sequences are DFQATT and SNEGSKA (reference sequence). The CDR3 covers 17 residues. The V segment lost 1 base and the J segment 2 bases; nucleotides outside the gene matches: 11. The CDR3 loop reads CSARASSGAAQQETQYF. The CDR3 DNA reads TGCAGTGCTAGAGCGTCTAGCGGGGCGGCGCAGCAAGAGACCCAGTACTTC.

This clonotype has a handful of counts. V usage is TRBV4-2 and J usage is TRBJ2-1; D uncertain. Germline values: CDR1 LGHNA, CDR2 YNFKEQ. The CDR3 has 18 amino acids. Trimming shortened V by 2 bases and J by 4 bases, and 21 bases separated the two germline ends. The CDR3, as DNA: TGTGCCAGCAGCCAAACCCCGGGTAGTGCCGTGGGGTACAATGAGCAGTTCTTC. It is translated as CASSQTPGSAVGYNEQFF.

Ten or more counts support this clonotype. The V call is TRBV6-5, the J call TRBJ1-6; D is unclear. Trimming stripped 7 bases from V and 0 bases from J, with 4 bases between. The CDR3 spans 13 residues. Germline values: CDR1 MNHEY, CDR2 SVGAGI. This CDR3 reads CASKSSYNSPLHF. The CDR3 DNA sequence: TGTGCCAGCAAGAGCTCCTATAATTCACCCCTCCACTTT.

This clonotype has at least ten counts. The chain combines TRBV18 with TRBJ2-5, with D unresolved. The CDR3 covers 13 residues. Trimming took 0 bases from V and 4 from J, leaving 6 bases between them. The germline V gene encodes CDR1 KGHSH and CDR2 LQKENI. The CDR3 protein is CASSPPSRETQYF. Written as DNA, the CDR3 is TGTGCCAGCTCACCACCATCTCGAGAGACCCAGTACTTC. Supplemented by reference TRBV18 and TRBJ2-5, the full variable domain reads NAGVMQNPRHLVRRRGQEARLRCSPMKGHSHVYWYRQLPEEGLKFMVYLQKENIIDESGMPKERFSAEFPKEGPSILRIQQVVRGDSAAYFCASSPPSRETQYFGPGTRLLVL.

This clonotype was picked up a small number of times. An end of the junction differs from the germline gene, which may be a read error. The chain combines TRBV20-1 with TRBJ1-1, with 8 bases fitting TRBD1. CDR1 is DFQATT and CDR2 is SNEGSKA in the germline V gene (reference sequence). CDR3 length: 14 amino acids. CDR3 sequence: CSARSRQGNTETFF. CDR3 DNA: TGCAGTGCTAGATCTCGACAGGGGAACACTGAAACTTTCTTT.

This clonotype was picked up a small number of times. The chain recombines TRBV6-6 with TRBJ1-1; no firm D call. Deletions cut 5 bases from V and 4 bases from J, with 17 bases between. Looked up from germline, CDR1 is MNHNY and CDR2 is SVGAGI (reference sequence). The CDR3 runs 15 residues. CDR3 sequence reads: CASSPPRRRSTEAFF. CDR3 sequence (DNA): TGTGCCAGCAGTCCCCCCCGGAGGCGGAGCACTGAAGCTTTCTTT.

The V and J genes are TRBV15 and TRBJ2-7, with TRBD2 matching 11 bases. The J segment lost 2 bases and the V segment lost 1 base, leaving 4 bases of the junction unmatched. The V gene's germline CDR1 is LNHNV and CDR2 YYDKDF (reference sequence). The CDR3 has 16 amino acids. The CDR3 nucleotides are TGTGCCACCAGCAGAGGGGGGACTAGCGGAACCTACGAGCAGTACTTC. Translation: CATSRGGTSGTYEQYF.

V gene TRBV12-3 or TRBV12-4 combines with J gene TRBJ2-2, with D tentatively TRBD1 (5 bases). V was cut by 7 bases and J by 6 bases, with 12 bases left in between. This CDR3 spans 13 amino acids. Here the CDR3 DNA reads TGTGCCAGCACCTTTCAGGGATCCGGGGAGCTGTTTTTT. Protein: CASTFQGSGELFF.

This clonotype occurred many times. This sequence joins TRBV9 and TRBJ2-1; 7 bases match TRBD1. The CDR3 is made up of 15 amino acids. The germline CDR1 and CDR2 sequences are SGDLS and YYNGEE. V dropped 0 bases and J dropped 6; count of bases not matched to a gene: 6. CDR3: CASSVVGGPSNEQFF. CDR3 coding DNA: TGTGCCAGCAGCGTAGTAGGGGGCCCCTCCAATGAGCAGTTCTTC.

The rearrangement joins TRBV3-1 to TRBJ2-5; D is undetermined. Germline CDR1 LGHDT, CDR2 YNNKEL (reference sequence). The CDR3 is made up of 13 amino acids. Trimming removed 2 bases from V and 4 bases from J, with 8 bases in between. This chain's CDR3 is CASSQYGRETQYF. CDR3 nucleotide sequence: TGTGCCAGCAGCCAATACGGGCGAGAGACCCAGTACTTC.

The chain links TRBV7-2 to TRBJ1-5; D is possibly TRBD1 (6 bases). The CDR3 totals 14 residues. CDR1 is SGHTA, CDR2 FQGNSA, per germline. The ends were cut back, 6 bases at V and 3 bases at J, with 12 bases in the middle. In nucleotides, the CDR3 is TGTGCCAGCAGACAAACAGGGTACAATCAGCCCCAGCATTTT. It is translated as CASRQTGYNQPQHF.

CDR3 sequence: CASSSWEHQPQHF. The CDR3, as DNA: TGTGCCAGCAGCAGCTGGGAGCATCAGCCCCAGCATTTT. This chain joins TRBV7-2 and TRBJ1-5; D is undetermined. The CDR3 is made up of 13 amino acids. CDR1 and CDR2 (germline): SGHTA, FQGNSA. Deletions cut 5 bases from V and 5 bases from J, with 10 bases between.

The chain recombines TRBV7-2 with TRBJ2-1; possible D gene TRBD1, 7 bases. Germline V CDR1 and CDR2: SGHTA, FQGNSA. V dropped 5 bases and J dropped 4 bases, with 18 bases sitting between them. There are 16 residues in the CDR3. This CDR3 reads CASSRRRQGGYNEQFF. CDR3 DNA sequence: TGTGCCAGCAGCCGACGAAGACAGGGAGGATACAATGAGCAGTTCTTC.

Concerning this clonotype: This may arise from a read error, as a much more abundant clone is one base away. This CDR3 reads CASSPQGARNKQFF. The CDR3, as DNA: TGTGCCAGCAGTCCGCAGGGGGCGCGCAATAAGCAGTTCTTC. The rearrangement links TRBV27 to TRBJ2-1; 8 bases are shared with TRBD1. The CDR3 sequence is 14 residues long. Germline CDR1 is MNHEY and CDR2 is SMNVEV (reference sequence).

This clonotype occurred many times. V is TRBV28 and J is TRBJ2-1, with D perhaps matching TRBD1 (5 bases). The germline V and J ends were trimmed by 6 bases and 8 bases, with 11 bases remaining between them. This CDR3 comprises 12 residues. Germline V CDR1 and CDR2: MDHEN, SYDVKM. The CDR3 spells CASRLQGHEQFF. The CDR3 DNA reads TGTGCCAGCAGACTCCAGGGTCATGAGCAGTTCTTC.

In this sample, this clonotype turned up many times. The rearrangement links TRBV7-2 to TRBJ2-5, with D possibly being TRBD1 (6 bases). CDR1 is SGHTA and CDR2 is FQGNSA in the germline V gene. CDR3 length equals 13 residues. Trimming pared 3 bases from V and 5 bases from J, leaving 10 bases between. The chain's CDR3 is CASSFHQGETQYF. The CDR3 DNA is TGTGCCAGCAGCTTTCACCAGGGGGAGACCCAGTACTTC. The full variable domain, completed using reference TRBV7-2 and TRBJ2-5, is GAGVSQSPSNKVTEKGKDVELRCDPISGHTALYWYRQSLGQGLEFLIYFQGNSAPDKSGLPSDRFSAERTGGSVSTLTIQRTQQEDSAVYLCASSFHQGETQYFGPGTRLLVL.

This clonotype was picked up many times. J is TRBJ1-5 and V is TRBV20-1; TRBD1 matches 7 bases. V lost 6 bases to trimming and J lost 0 bases; unmatched junction nucleotides: 5. Germline V gives CDR1 DFQATT, CDR2 SNEGSKA (reference sequence). The CDR3 length is 14 residues. The CDR3 nucleotides read TGCAGTGCCAACAGGGGAGTTAGCAATCAGCCCCAGCATTTT. This translates into CSANRGVSNQPQHF.

The chain links TRBV7-9 to TRBJ2-1, with D perhaps matching TRBD2 (6 bases). The CDR3 totals 15 residues. Between the trimmed V and J ends, which lost 3 bases and 6 bases, there was a span of 15 bases. Germline V gene lookup returns CDR1 SEHNR and CDR2 FQNEAQ (reference sequence). As DNA, the CDR3 is TGTGCCAGCAGCTTGGGCGCGGAGGGAATCAATGAGCAGTTCTTC. It encodes CASSLGAEGINEQFF.

Details on this clonotype: This may be a read error: a much more frequent sequence differs by one nucleotide. V is TRBV15 and J is TRBJ2-1, with 10 nucleotides matching TRBD2. CDR1 LNHNV and CDR2 YYDKDF come from the germline V gene (reference sequence). The CDR3 sequence is 14 residues long. This CDR3 reads CATSGGTSYNERFF. The CDR3 bases are TGTGCCACTAGCGGGGGGACCTCCTACAATGAGCGGTTCTTC. Together with reference TRBV15 and TRBJ2-1, the CDR3 gives the full variable domain: DAMVIQNPRYQVTQFGKPVTLSCSQTLNHNVMYWYQQKSSQAPKLLFHYYDKDFNNEADTPDNFQSRRPNTSFCFLDIRSPGLGDTAMYLCATSGGTSYNERFFGPGTRLTVL.

The V and J genes are TRBV27 and TRBJ2-4; D gene ambiguous. There are 14 residues in the CDR3. V was clipped by 2 bases and J by 6 bases, with 11 bases between them. Germline CDR1 reads MNHEY; CDR2 reads SMNVEV (reference sequence). The CDR3 bases are TGTGCCAGCAGTTTACGGAATCCTTCAAACATTCAGTACTTC. Its translation: CASSLRNPSNIQYF.

Many counts were recorded for this clonotype. CDR3 in amino acids: CASSQVTGGMSYEQYF. The CDR3 bases are TGTGCCAGCAGCCAAGTGACCGGGGGGATGAGCTACGAGCAGTACTTC. This chain joins TRBV4-2 and TRBJ2-7; 7 nucleotides agree with TRBD2. CDR1 and CDR2 from the germline V gene are LGHNA and YNFKEQ. This CDR3 contains 16 residues. The ends lost 1 base at V and 3 bases at J; junction bases unmatched: 9.

The V gene is TRBV29-1, the J gene TRBJ2-3; 8 bases line up with TRBD2. V lost 7 bases, J lost 1 base, and 16 bases stayed unmatched. CDR3 size: 17 residues. Germline assignment: CDR1 SQVTM and CDR2 ANQGSEA. This chain's CDR3 is CSAGLAGPLGGTDTQYF. CDR3 bases: TGCAGCGCTGGACTAGCCGGGCCGCTCGGTGGCACAGATACGCAGTATTTT.